These 13 T cell receptor beta chains share one sample of origin, sequenced in a study of blood T cell repertoires in COVID-19. Clones were read by immunoSEQ multiplex PCR, and TCRdb kept only the in-frame ones, dropping some. The sample includes roughly 500,000 clones, about 91% of them seen just once. Sequencing used peripheral blood. Receptors were obtained from a man aged 18 to 29 with COVID-19, enrolled during active disease.

This sequence joins TRBV29-1 and TRBJ2-1; a possible D gene is TRBD2 (7 bases). With 6 bases removed from V and 6 bases from J, the gap between germline ends came to 15 bases. Looked up from germline, CDR1 is SQVTM and CDR2 is ANQGSEA. The CDR3 contains 13 residues. CDR3 nucleotides: TGCAGCGTGGGGACACCGGGGGGCAATGAGCAGTTCTTC. Amino acid sequence: CSVGTPGGNEQFF.

The chain has TRBV12-3 or TRBV12-4 and TRBJ2-1; D unresolved. The CDR3 covers 13 residues. Trimming stripped 6 bases from V and 6 bases from J, with 12 bases between. CDR3 residues: CASSLFSGNEQFF. CDR3 bases: TGTGCCAGCAGCTTATTTTCGGGCAATGAGCAGTTCTTC.

This clone was found once. CDR3 region: CASSLVVGDNEQYF. The CDR3 DNA reads TGTGCCAGCAGCTTAGTAGTAGGGGACAACGAGCAGTACTTC. The chain uses TRBV11-2 and TRBJ2-7; D is possibly TRBD1 (6 bases). There are 14 residues in the CDR3. Germline CDR1 is SGHAT and CDR2 is FQNNGV. V was clipped by 1 base and J by 5 bases, with 12 bases between them.

The chain uses TRBV13 and TRBJ2-1; perhaps TRBD2 as D (5 bases). CDR1 and CDR2 (germline): PRHDT, FYEKMQ (reference sequence). V was trimmed by 5 bases and J by 7 bases, leaving 6 bases between them. The CDR3 has 11 residues. CDR3 bases: TGTGCCAGCAGCCCGGGAAATGAGCAGTTCTTC. This sequence encodes CASSPGNEQFF.

The genes are TRBV5-1 and TRBJ2-2; 7 positions agree with TRBD2. This CDR3 is built from 14 residues. Germline V gene lookup returns CDR1 SGHRS and CDR2 YFSETQ. Losses at the gene ends were 6 bases for V and 1 base for J; bases not matched to a gene: 3. The CDR3 is CASMRGMNTGELFF. The CDR3, as DNA: TGCGCCAGCATGCGGGGGATGAACACCGGGGAGCTGTTTTTT.

The chain couples TRBV29-1 to TRBJ1-4, with 10 bases lining up with TRBD1. The ends lost 7 bases at V and 2 bases at J; junction bases unmatched: 7. Germline CDR1 and CDR2: SQVTM and ANQGSEA. The CDR3 totals 15 residues. The CDR3 loop is CSGRQGAGTNEKLFF. CDR3 DNA sequence: TGCAGCGGGAGACAGGGGGCAGGGACTAATGAAAAACTGTTTTTT.

V and J are TRBV7-9 and TRBJ2-3; a possible D gene is TRBD2 (5 bases). CDR3 length equals 13 residues. Germline V CDR1 and CDR2: SEHNR, FQNEAQ (reference sequence). The V and J ends lost 4 bases and 1 base respectively, with 6 bases between them. For the CDR3, the DNA is TGTGCCAGCAGCTCCGGGGGCACAGATACGCAGTATTTT. Its protein product is CASSSGGTDTQYF.

The chain links TRBV19 to TRBJ2-5; TRBD1 matches at 8 bases. The CDR3 extends over 15 amino acids. The junction had 7 bases not matched to a gene; V was cut back by 2 bases and J by 5 bases. Per germline, CDR1 LNHDA and CDR2 SQIVND (reference sequence). The CDR3 spells CASSIQGAIWETQYF. The CDR3 coding sequence is TGTGCCAGTAGTATACAGGGGGCGATCTGGGAGACCCAGTACTTC.

The V gene is TRBV13, the J gene TRBJ1-6; a possible D gene is TRBD1 (5 bases). Trimming stripped 6 bases from V and 10 bases from J, with 28 bases between. The CDR3 is 18 amino acids. CDR1 and CDR2 from the germline V gene are PRHDT and FYEKMQ (reference sequence). In DNA form, the CDR3 reads TGTGCCAGCAGTCCTAACTCCCCTTCCGGGGGAATAAGATCACCCCTCCACTTT. Translated: CASSPNSPSGGIRSPLHF.

This sequence joins TRBV19 and TRBJ2-7; tentative D call: TRBD2 (6 bases). CDR1 is LNHDA, CDR2 SQIVND, per germline (reference sequence). The CDR3 is made up of 15 amino acids. V gave up 0 bases and J gave up 2 bases, with 11 bases separating them. Written as DNA, the CDR3 is TGTGCCAGTAGTATAGATTTGGGGAGGCCCTACGAGCAGTACTTC. Translated: CASSIDLGRPYEQYF.

The chain employs TRBV9 and TRBJ2-6, with D perhaps matching TRBD2 (6 bases). The CDR3 runs 17 residues. V was trimmed by 3 bases and J by 0 bases, leaving 13 bases between them. Germline CDR1 reads SGDLS; CDR2 reads YYNGEE. CDR3 nucleotide sequence: TGTGCCAGCAGCGGCCGGGACGGGGGCTCTGGGGCCAACGTCCTGACTTTC. This encodes CASSGRDGGSGANVLTF.

This sequence joins TRBV5-1 and TRBJ2-5, with TRBD2 matching 8 bases. With 1 base clipped from V and 4 bases from J, the junction kept 6 bases outside the gene matches. CDR3 length equals 15 residues. The V gene's germline CDR1 is SGHRS and CDR2 YFSETQ. The CDR3 loop reads CASSLSSGGGETQYF. CDR3 nucleotides: TGCGCCAGCAGCTTGTCCAGCGGGGGCGGAGAGACCCAGTACTTC.

The CDR3 bases are TGTGCCAGCAGCTTAGGGCACCGGGAGGCCGGGGAGCTGTTTTTT. It specifies CASSLGHREAGELFF. V and J are TRBV7-6 and TRBJ2-2, with 7 bases lining up with TRBD2. The CDR3 is 15 residues long. Per germline, CDR1 SGHVS and CDR2 FNYEAQ. The ends lost 1 base at V and 6 bases at J; junction bases unmatched: 5.